This T cell receptor beta chain was captured by sequencing in a study of shared clonotypes between healthy human individuals. Overall study context: Per-donor plates numbered three CD4 naive, three CD4 memory, two CD8 naive and one CD8 memory. Study-level findings and limits: Clonotype sharing across several donors was observed for 4.5% to 6.5% of naive CD4 clonotypes.

This CDR3 spans 13 amino acids. The V end was cut by 2 bases, the J end by 6 bases, with 11 bases between. Germline V gives CDR1 SEHNR, CDR2 FQNEAQ (reference sequence). As to this clone: As yet, its antigen is unknown.

The deep-level immunoSEQ assay was used. Methods used by the authors: Junction-only sequences produced by ImmunoSEQ had no quality scores, so filtering differed. TCRdb keeps only in-frame clones here, not all; method: immunoSEQ multiplex PCR. The V and J calls and clone size were taken over from that table, and D and trimming were inferred from the DNA. This repertoire shows about 1 million clones, about 75% found once; its top ten account for approximately 1.5%. The rearrangement joins TRBV7-9 to TRBJ2-7, with D possibly TRBD2 on 6 matching bases. Specimen: memory CD4+ T cells sorted from blood. Subset given: CD45RA-negative fraction. The sequence was obtained from a man between 18 and 35 years old in good health. In DNA, the CDR3 is TGTGCCAGCAGCTTAACGGGAGTAGCCGAGCAGTACTTC. The encoded protein is CASSLTGVAEQYF.